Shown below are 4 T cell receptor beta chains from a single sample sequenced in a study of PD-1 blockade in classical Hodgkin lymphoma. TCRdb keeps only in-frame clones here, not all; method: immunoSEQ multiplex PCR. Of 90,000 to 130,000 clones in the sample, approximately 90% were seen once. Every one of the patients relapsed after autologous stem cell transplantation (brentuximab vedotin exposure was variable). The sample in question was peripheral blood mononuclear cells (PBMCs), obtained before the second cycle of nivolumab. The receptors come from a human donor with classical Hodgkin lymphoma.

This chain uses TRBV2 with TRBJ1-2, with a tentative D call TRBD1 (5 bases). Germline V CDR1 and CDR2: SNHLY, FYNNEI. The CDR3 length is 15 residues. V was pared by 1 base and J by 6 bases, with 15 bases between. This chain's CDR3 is CASSEGGQGINGYTF. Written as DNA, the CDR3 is TGTGCCAGCAGTGAAGGGGGTCAGGGAATAAATGGCTACACCTTC.

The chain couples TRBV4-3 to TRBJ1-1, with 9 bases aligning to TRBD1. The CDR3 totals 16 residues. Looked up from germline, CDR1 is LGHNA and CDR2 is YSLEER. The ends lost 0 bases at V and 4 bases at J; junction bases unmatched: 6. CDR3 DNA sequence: TGCGCCAGCAGCCAAGACCCGGGACAGGGCGGCACTGAAGCTTTCTTT. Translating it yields CASSQDPGQGGTEAFF.

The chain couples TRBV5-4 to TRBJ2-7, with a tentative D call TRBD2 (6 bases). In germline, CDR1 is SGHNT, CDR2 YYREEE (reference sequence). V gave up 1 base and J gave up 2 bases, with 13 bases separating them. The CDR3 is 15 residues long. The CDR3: CASSLTGTGTYEQYF. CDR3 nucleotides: TGTGCCAGCAGCTTGACCGGGACTGGTACCTACGAGCAGTACTTC.

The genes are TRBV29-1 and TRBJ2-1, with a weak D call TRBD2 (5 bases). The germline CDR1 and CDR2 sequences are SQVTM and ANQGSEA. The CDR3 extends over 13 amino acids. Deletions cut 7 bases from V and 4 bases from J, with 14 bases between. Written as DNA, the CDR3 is TGCAGCGAGCCGGGAAGTACTTACAATGAGCAGTTCTTC. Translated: CSEPGSTYNEQFF.